A single sample is the source of the 10 T cell receptor beta chains below, sequenced in a study of PD-L1 blockade in urothelial cancer. Time point described: peripheral blood 6 weeks after treatment start. Generated by immunoSEQ multiplex PCR, the TCRdb table keeps only in-frame clones and is missing some. The sample carries 95,000 to 150,000 clones, around 88% recorded once. The sample consisted of PBMCs, taken around atezolizumab (anti-PD-L1) treatment. These TCRs come from a man aged 45-65 years with urothelial cancer.

The rearrangement uses TRBV4-1 and TRBJ1-6; maybe TRBD1 (6 bases). Germline V lookup: CDR1 MGHRA, CDR2 YSYEKL. The V and J ends lost 2 bases and 6 bases respectively, with 17 bases between them. The CDR3 runs to 17 residues. The CDR3, as DNA: TGCGCCAGCAGCCAACGAGGCCCGGGGGGCCTTAATTCACCCCTCCACTTT. Translation: CASSQRGPGGLNSPLHF.

The chain carries TRBV11-1 and TRBJ2-1; perhaps TRBD2 as D (5 bases). Germline V gene data show CDR1 as SGHAT and CDR2 as FQDESV (reference sequence). V lost 6 bases to trimming and J lost 4 bases, with 10 bases between them. The length of the CDR3 is 13 residues. The CDR3 loop reads CASRREIYNEQFF. CDR3 in DNA: TGTGCCAGCAGAAGGGAGATTTACAATGAGCAGTTCTTC.

The rearrangement uses TRBV6-1 and TRBJ1-1; D not certain. Germline values: CDR1 MNHNS, CDR2 SASEGT. With 6 bases removed from V and 4 bases from J, the gap between germline ends came to 15 bases. The CDR3 runs to 14 residues. The CDR3 nucleotides read TGTGCCAGCAGGGGCGGCCCGGGATCCACTGAAGCTTTCTTT. This translates into CASRGGPGSTEAFF.

The chain is built from TRBV28 and TRBJ1-5, with a possible D match to TRBD1 (5 bases). The CDR3 extends over 14 amino acids. V lost 6 bases and J 8 bases, leaving 17 bases between the germline ends. The germline gives CDR1 MDHEN, CDR2 SYDVKM. CDR3 amino acids: CASRAGLSGKPQHF. CDR3 bases: TGTGCCAGCAGGGCGGGACTCTCCGGGAAGCCCCAGCATTTT.

The V gene is TRBV28, the J gene TRBJ1-1, with D unclear. Germline V gene data show CDR1 as MDHEN and CDR2 as SYDVKM. This CDR3 contains 13 residues. V was clipped by 8 bases and J by 7 bases, with 17 bases between them. This chain's CDR3 is CASAVLLISEAFF. As DNA, the CDR3 is TGTGCCAGCGCAGTTTTATTAATCAGTGAAGCTTTCTTT.

The chain combines TRBV2 with TRBJ2-7, with unresolved D. The CDR3 consists of 15 residues. Germline V gene sequence: CDR1 SNHLY, CDR2 FYNNEI. V lost 3 bases and J 2 bases, leaving 14 bases between the germline ends. CDR3 sequence (DNA): TGTGCCAGCAGTGATGGCTCGACCGGAGCCTACGAGCAGTACTTC. Its translation is CASSDGSTGAYEQYF.

The chain links TRBV4-1 to TRBJ2-5; 8 positions agree with TRBD2. Germline loops: CDR1 MGHRA, CDR2 YSYEKL. V lost 4 bases, J lost 5 bases, and 6 bases stayed unmatched. The CDR3 length is 14 residues. The DNA of the CDR3 is TGCGCCAGCAGCCCAGCGGAGCGGGGGGAGACCCAGTACTTC. Translating it yields CASSPAERGETQYF.

The chain links TRBV5-1 to TRBJ2-7, with TRBD2 matching over 7 bases. The length of the CDR3 is 15 residues. The V gene end was trimmed by 3 bases and the J gene end by 4 bases; junction bases not matched to a gene: 10. CDR1 is SGHRS, CDR2 YFSETQ, per germline. For the CDR3, the DNA is TGCGCCAGCAGCTGGGCGGGGGACTCTTCATACGAGCAGTACTTC. Translating it yields CASSWAGDSSYEQYF.

The rearrangement links TRBV2 to TRBJ2-3, with 11 bases aligning to TRBD2. Germline values: CDR1 SNHLY, CDR2 FYNNEI. This CDR3 spans 15 amino acids. V was clipped by 3 bases and J by 7 bases; unmatched bases: 6. The CDR3: CASSEDLAGGHTQYF. The CDR3 nucleotides are TGTGCCAGCAGTGAGGATCTAGCGGGAGGTCATACGCAGTATTTT.

This clone has only a few counts. The V gene is TRBV28, the J gene TRBJ2-1; 11 bases agree with TRBD2. The V gene's germline CDR1 is MDHEN and CDR2 SYDVKM. The J segment lost 6 bases and the V segment lost 2 bases, leaving 3 bases of the junction unmatched. CDR3 size: 15 residues. In DNA form, the CDR3 reads TGTGCCAGCAGTTTACTTAGCGGGAGGGCCAATGAGCAGTTCTTC. Encoded protein: CASSLLSGRANEQFF.